This T cell receptor beta chain was obtained from a study of blood T cell repertoires in COVID-19. Study-level background: Italy, Spain and the United States were the sources of the convalescent and acute COVID-19 samples. Sources were T cells, B-cell-depleted T cells, or PBMCs; the material itself was cDNA or gDNA.

This CDR3 spans 15 amino acids. The V end lost 7 bases, the J end lost 5 bases, and 20 bases lay between the germline ends. Germline CDR1 and CDR2: MDHEN and SYDVKM. Clones were read by immunoSEQ multiplex PCR, and TCRdb kept only the in-frame ones, dropping some. The table lists 500,000 or so clones, roughly nine tenths of them singletons. This receptor was identified in a woman younger than 30 who had recovered from COVID-19. This sequence joins TRBV28 and TRBJ1-1; perhaps TRBD1 as D (6 bases). The sample was PBMCs or T cells enriched from blood (not recorded which). Here the CDR3 reads CASTPPERGGTEAFF. The CDR3 DNA follows: TGTGCCAGCACCCCCCCTGAGAGGGGGGGGACTGAAGCTTTCTTT.